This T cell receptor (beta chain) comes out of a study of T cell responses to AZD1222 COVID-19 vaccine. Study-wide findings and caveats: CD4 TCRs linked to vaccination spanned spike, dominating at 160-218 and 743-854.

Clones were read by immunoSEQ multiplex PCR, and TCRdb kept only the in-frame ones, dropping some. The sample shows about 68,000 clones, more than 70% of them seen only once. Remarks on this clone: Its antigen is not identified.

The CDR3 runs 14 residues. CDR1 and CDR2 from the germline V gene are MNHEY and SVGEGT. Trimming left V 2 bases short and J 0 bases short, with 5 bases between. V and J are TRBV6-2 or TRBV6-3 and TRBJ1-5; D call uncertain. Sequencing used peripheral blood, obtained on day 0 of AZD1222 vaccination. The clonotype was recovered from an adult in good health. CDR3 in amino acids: CASSYVNSNQPQHF. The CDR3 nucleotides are TGTGCCAGCAGTTACGTTAATAGCAATCAGCCCCAGCATTTT.